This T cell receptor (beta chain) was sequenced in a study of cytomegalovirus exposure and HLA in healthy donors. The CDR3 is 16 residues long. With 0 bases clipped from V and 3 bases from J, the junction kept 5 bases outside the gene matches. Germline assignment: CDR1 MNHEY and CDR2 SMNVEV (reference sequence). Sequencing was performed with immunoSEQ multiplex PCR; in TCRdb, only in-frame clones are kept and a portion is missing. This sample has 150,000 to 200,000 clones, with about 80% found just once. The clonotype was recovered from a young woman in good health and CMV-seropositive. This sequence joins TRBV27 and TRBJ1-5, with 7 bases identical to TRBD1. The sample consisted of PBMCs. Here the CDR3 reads CASSLSPGQYNQPQHF. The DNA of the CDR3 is TGTGCCAGCAGTTTATCACCGGGACAGTACAATCAGCCCCAGCATTTT.